Sequencing of this T cell receptor beta chain was carried out in a study of T cell responses to AZD1222 COVID-19 vaccine. The germline V gene has CDR1 LGHNA and CDR2 YNFKEQ. The length of the CDR3 is 15 residues. Trimming took off 2 bases at V and 1 base at J, with 11 bases between the two ends. Assay used: immunoSEQ multiplex PCR; TCRdb lists only in-frame clones, some missing. The sample shows 100,000 to 150,000 clones, approximately 91% of them seen only once. The receptor was derived from an adult who received the AZD1222 COVID-19 vaccine. V and J are TRBV4-2 and TRBJ2-5, with D possibly being TRBD1 (6 bases). The starting material was peripheral blood, obtained 28 days after the second AZD1222 dose. CDR3 residues: CASSQSGQFQETQYF. The CDR3 nucleotides are TGTGCCAGCAGCCAATCTGGACAGTTCCAAGAGACCCAGTACTTC.